The next 10 T cell receptor beta chains were all read from a single sample in a study of CD8+CD57+ T cells in acquired aplastic anemia. Genomic DNA provided the template from which TCR beta VDJ and CDR3 profiles were obtained. TCRdb re-called the reads through MiXCR, storing one row per CDR3 protein. The table lists some 130,000 distinct CDR3 sequences, 48% of them singletons. The source material was sorted CD4+, CD8+, or CD8+CD57+ T cells (not recorded which) from PBMCs. The receptors were sampled from a human donor in good health, serving as a control.

This clonotype was found many times. This CDR3 is CASSWGGLGYGYTF. CDR3 nucleotide sequence: TGCGCCAGCAGCTGGGGGGGATTAGGTTATGGCTACACCTTC. The V call is TRBV5-1, the J call TRBJ1-2, with TRBD1 as a possible D gene (5 bases). V was clipped by 3 bases and J by 5 bases, with 14 bases between them. CDR1 is SGHRS and CDR2 is YFSETQ in the germline V gene. The CDR3 sequence is 14 residues long.

This chain uses TRBV5-4 with TRBJ2-1; D is possibly TRBD1 (6 bases). V was clipped by 0 bases and J by 15 bases, with 16 bases between them. CDR1 is SGHNT and CDR2 is YYREEE in the germline V gene (reference sequence). CDR3 size: 13 residues. The CDR3 DNA is TGTGCCAGCAGCTTGGATCAGGGGACCCGTAGGTTCTTC. Its protein is CASSLDQGTRRFF.

This clonotype was observed many times. The V gene is TRBV13, the J gene TRBJ2-1; D is undetermined. This CDR3 region has 15 residues. V dropped 2 bases and J dropped 3 bases, with 11 bases sitting between them. Germline CDR1 reads PRHDT; CDR2 reads FYEKMQ (reference sequence). CDR3 sequence reads: CASSLRQANYNEQFF. CDR3 sequence (DNA): TGTGCCAGCAGCTTAAGGCAGGCGAACTACAATGAGCAGTTCTTC.

This clonotype has at least ten counts. The chain recombines TRBV18 with TRBJ1-2; D is ambiguous. Trimming removed 2 bases from V and 2 bases from J, with 6 bases in between. Germline assignment: CDR1 KGHSH and CDR2 LQKENI. CDR3 length: 13 amino acids. The CDR3 reads CASSPGQNYGYTF. Here the CDR3 DNA reads TGTGCCAGCTCACCAGGGCAGAACTATGGCTACACCTTC. Combining the CDR3 with reference TRBV18 and TRBJ1-2 gives the whole variable domain NAGVMQNPRHLVRRRGQEARLRCSPMKGHSHVYWYRQLPEEGLKFMVYLQKENIIDESGMPKERFSAEFPKEGPSILRIQQVVRGDSAAYFCASSPGQNYGYTFGSGTRLTVV.

The chain carries TRBV10-3 and TRBJ1-5, with a tentative D call TRBD1 (5 bases). The length of the CDR3 is 15 residues. The V gene lost 5 bases and the J gene lost 4 bases, with 15 bases spanning the gap. Germline V gene lookup returns CDR1 ENHRY and CDR2 SYGVKD. DNA for the CDR3: TGTGCCATCAGTCGTGGAGGCAGGGTGAATCAGCCCCAGCATTTT. Amino acid sequence: CAISRGGRVNQPQHF.

This clonotype was detected ten times or more. This sequence joins TRBV12-3 or TRBV12-4 and TRBJ2-3, with D possibly matching TRBD1 (5 bases). The ends were cut back, 2 bases at V and 7 bases at J, with 10 bases in the middle. The CDR3 extends over 13 amino acids. Here the CDR3 reads CASSLIGANTQYF. CDR3 DNA: TGTGCCAGCAGTTTAATAGGGGCTAATACGCAGTATTTT.

This clonotype was observed many times. The gene calls are TRBV18 and TRBJ1-3; no clear D gene. Germline loops: CDR1 KGHSH, CDR2 LQKENI. V was trimmed by 0 bases and J by 0 bases, leaving 9 bases between them. This CDR3 has 16 residues. The CDR3 is CASSPPNQASGNTIYF. The CDR3 coding sequence is TGTGCCAGCTCACCACCGAATCAGGCCTCTGGAAACACCATATATTTT.

This chain uses TRBV7-8 with TRBJ2-7; D may be TRBD1 (6 bases). This CDR3 contains 14 residues. V lost 5 bases and J lost 3, with 14 bases in between. Germline V gene lookup returns CDR1 SGHVS and CDR2 FQNEAQ. CDR3 protein: CASSIQGASYEQYF. In DNA, the CDR3 is TGTGCCAGCAGCATACAGGGCGCTAGCTACGAGCAGTACTTC.

In DNA, the CDR3 is TGCAGCGTACCTTCCGGGACAGACTACAATGAGCAGTTCTTC. Amino acids: CSVPSGTDYNEQFF. The chain couples TRBV29-1 to TRBJ2-1; 7 bases match TRBD1. In germline, CDR1 is SQVTM, CDR2 ANQGSEA. Trimming removed 6 bases from V and 3 bases from J; junction bases left unmatched: 8. CDR3 length equals 14 residues.

This clonotype was recorded a few times. The junction differs from germline at one of its ends, possibly a read error. The chain joins TRBV5-1 to TRBJ1-1; possible D gene TRBD1, 5 bases. Germline V gene lookup returns CDR1 SGHRS and CDR2 YFSETQ. The CDR3 consists of 15 residues. Here the CDR3 DNA reads TGCGCCAGCAGCTCCGCAGGAGGGGCGGACACTGAAGCTCTCTTT. This codes for CASSSAGGADTEALF.